This TCR beta chain was found in a study of T cells in women clearing cervical HPV infection. Study-level information: Cases: HPV16-related CIN3 or worse on histology, 2 invasive cancers.

Profiling relied on immunoSEQ multiplex PCR, and the TCRdb table lists in-frame clones only, not all of them. This sample's table has around 39,000 clones. CDR3 length: 18 residues. Losses at the gene ends were 0 bases for V and 4 bases for J; bases not matched to a gene: 15. In the case of this clone: The read ends 3 residues before the CDR3 terminus; that terminus is restored from the germline J gene.

This chain joins TRBV5-3 and TRBJ2-5; the match to TRBD2 covers 7 bases. TRBV5-3 counts as an open reading frame of uncertain function. This TCR was recovered from a woman aged 18 to 75 with a cervical HPV16 infection that either progressed to CIN3+ or cleared (not recorded which). Sequencing used blood buffy coat. The CDR3 here is CARSLVGRGESGIETQYF. The sequenced CDR3 bases are TGTGCCAGAAGCTTGGTAGGCAGAGGGGAAAGCGGGATAGAGACC.